This record concerns one T cell receptor beta chain sequence. This sample is part of a study of ipilimumab plus nivolumab after autologous stem cell transplantation. Profiling relied on immunoSEQ multiplex PCR, and the TCRdb table lists in-frame clones only, not all of them. The table lists about 83,000 clones, 65% to 85% of them singletons. The CDR3 is 14 amino acids. CDR1 LNHDA and CDR2 SQIVND come from the germline V gene (reference sequence). The V gene lost 5 bases and the J gene lost 1 base, with 10 bases spanning the gap. J is TRBJ2-3 and V is TRBV19; D ambiguous. This clonotype was sampled from a male donor with diffuse large B-cell lymphoma. The input for sequencing was PBMCs, taken in a trial of ipilimumab plus nivolumab as post-transplant consolidation. This chain's CDR3 is CASSEPLGTDTQYF. DNA of the CDR3: TGTGCCAGTAGTGAACCTCTCGGCACAGATACGCAGTATTTT. Full variable domain (rest looked up from reference TRBV19 and TRBJ2-3): DGGITQSPKYLFRKEGQNVTLSCEQNLNHDAMYWYRQDPGQGLRLIYYSQIVNDFQKGDIAEGYSVSREKKESFPLTVTSAQKNPTAFYLCASSEPLGTDTQYFGPGTRLTVL.